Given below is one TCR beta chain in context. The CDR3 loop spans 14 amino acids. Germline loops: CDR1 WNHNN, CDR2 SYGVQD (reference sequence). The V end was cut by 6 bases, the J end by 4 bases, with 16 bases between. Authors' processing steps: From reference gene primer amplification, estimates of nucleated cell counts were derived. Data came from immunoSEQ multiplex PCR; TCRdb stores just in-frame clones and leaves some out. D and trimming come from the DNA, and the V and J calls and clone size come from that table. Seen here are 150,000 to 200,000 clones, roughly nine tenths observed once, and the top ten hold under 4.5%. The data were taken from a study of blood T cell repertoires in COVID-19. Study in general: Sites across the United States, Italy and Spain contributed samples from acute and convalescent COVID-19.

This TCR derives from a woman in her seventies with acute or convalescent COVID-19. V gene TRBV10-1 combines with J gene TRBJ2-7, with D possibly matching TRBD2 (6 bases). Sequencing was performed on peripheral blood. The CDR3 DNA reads TGCGCCAGCAGCCCTCTGCGGGGTAGATACGAGCAGTACTTC. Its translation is CASSPLRGRYEQYF.